Presented here are 9 T cell receptor beta chains from one specimen sequenced in a study of blood T cell repertoires in COVID-19. The protocol was immunoSEQ multiplex PCR, while the TCRdb copy is restricted to in-frame clones and leaves out a portion. In the table there are 250,000 to 350,000 clones, approximately 86% of which are singletons. Sequenced input: PBMCs or T cells enriched from blood (not recorded which). The origin of the receptors is a woman aged 18-29 years who had recovered from COVID-19.

This chain joins TRBV7-6 and TRBJ1-2; D is perhaps TRBD1 (5 bases). V was cut by 1 base and J by 4 bases, with 10 bases left in between. CDR3 length: 14 residues. CDR1 is SGHVS and CDR2 is FNYEAQ in the germline V gene. The CDR3 spells CASSLVGGIYGYTF. The CDR3 nucleotides are TGTGCCAGCAGCTTAGTGGGGGGGATCTATGGCTACACCTTC.

The chain joins TRBV5-6 to TRBJ2-3, with 13 bases lining up with TRBD2. The CDR3 has 18 amino acids. After removal of 0 bases from V and 3 bases from J, the junction contained 7 bases not matched to a gene. Germline values: CDR1 SGHDT, CDR2 YYEEEE. For the CDR3, the DNA is TGTGCCAGCAGCTTGGCCCAACGACTAGCGGGGGGTACAGATACGCAGTATTTT. Encoded protein: CASSLAQRLAGGTDTQYF. Complete variable domain (other parts from reference TRBV5-6 and TRBJ2-3): DAGVTQSPTHLIKTRGQQVTLRCSPKSGHDTVSWYQQALGQGPQFIFQYYEEEERQRGNFPDRFSGHQFPNYSSELNVNALLLGDSALYLCASSLAQRLAGGTDTQYFGPGTRLTVL.

The chain combines TRBV2 with TRBJ2-7, with D perhaps TRBD2 (5 bases). The germline V and J ends were trimmed by 8 bases and 3 bases, with 20 bases remaining between them. Germline CDR1 SNHLY, CDR2 FYNNEI. This CDR3 region has 15 residues. The CDR3 loop reads CASLEGPIRYYEQYF. The CDR3 bases are TGTGCCAGCCTCGAGGGTCCCATACGTTACTACGAGCAGTACTTC.

This sequence joins TRBV27 and TRBJ1-2; D is perhaps TRBD1 (5 bases). The V and J ends lost 4 bases and 5 bases respectively, with 5 bases between them. Germline V CDR1 and CDR2: MNHEY, SMNVEV (reference sequence). This CDR3 is built from 11 residues. CDR3 DNA: TGTGCCAGCAGTTCAGGGTATGGCTACACCTTC. This encodes CASSSGYGYTF.

V gene TRBV5-1 combines with J gene TRBJ2-2, with D perhaps TRBD1 (6 bases). This CDR3 spans 15 amino acids. The V end was cut by 4 bases, the J end by 2 bases, with 12 bases between. From germline, CDR1 is SGHRS and CDR2 YFSETQ. The CDR3 DNA reads TGCGCCAGCAGCGCCGACAGGCCTAACACCGGGGAGCTGTTTTTT. It translates to CASSADRPNTGELFF.

The rearrangement links TRBV21-1 to TRBJ2-1; the table's TRBD2 call for D was not verified on the DNA. TRBV21-1 is classified as a pseudogene. The CDR3 contains 15 residues. This CDR3 is CASRPGTSVCNEQFF. In DNA form, the CDR3 reads TGTGCCAGCCGCCCCGGGACTAGCGTCTGCAATGAGCAGTTCTTC.

This clone occurred a few times. V and J are TRBV3-1 (or the pseudogene TRBV3-2) and TRBJ2-7; D may be TRBD2 (7 bases). Trimming stripped 0 bases from V and 5 bases from J, with 17 bases between. Germline V gene lookup returns CDR1 LGHDT and CDR2 YNNKEL (reference sequence). The CDR3 consists of 16 residues. The DNA for the CDR3 is TGTGCCAGCAGCCAAGATATGGTGGGGGGGCGTAACGAGCAGTACTTC. It encodes CASSQDMVGGRNEQYF.

CDR3 residues: CASSLAGVSSYNEQFF. The DNA of the CDR3 is TGTGCCAGCAGCTTAGCGGGCGTAAGCTCCTACAATGAGCAGTTCTTC. The chain combines TRBV7-8 with TRBJ2-1; D unclear. The germline V gene has CDR1 SGHVS and CDR2 FQNEAQ. The CDR3 has 16 amino acids. V was shortened by 0 bases and J by 0 bases, with 9 bases between the two germline ends.

V is TRBV6-1 and J is TRBJ2-3, with D possibly being TRBD1 (6 bases). There are 14 residues in the CDR3. Germline assignment: CDR1 MNHNS and CDR2 SASEGT. Deletions cut 7 bases from V and 3 bases from J, with 14 bases between. The CDR3 DNA follows: TGTGCCAGCAAAGTGGGCAGGGGAACAGATACGCAGTATTTT. Protein sequence: CASKVGRGTDTQYF.